A single sample gave rise to the 30 T cell receptor beta chains below, sequenced in a study of regulatory T cells in long-lasting Graves disease. Construction of the TCR beta libraries employed iRepertoire HTBI primers in conjunction with Arm-PCR of CDR3 regions. TCRdb analysed the multiplex PCR reads with MiXCR anew, one entry per CDR3 protein. In the table there are about 500,000 distinct CDR3 sequences, 15% to 20% of which are singletons. Sample time point: newly diagnosed GD, antithyroid drugs for less than 3 months. The authors made the TCR library using RNA they extracted from PBMCs. The same sample was also used in a study of T cells in Graves' hyperthyroidism and ophthalmopathy.

The sample was peripheral blood mononuclear cells (PBMCs), taken at new diagnosis, from a patient treated with antithyroid drugs. These receptors all stem from a man aged 35 to 55 with Graves disease.

This clonotype has only a few counts. This chain connects TRBV30 to TRBJ2-2, with D tentatively TRBD1 (6 bases). The germline V gene encodes CDR1 GTSNPN and CDR2 SVGIG (reference sequence). Between the trimmed V and J ends, which lost 4 bases and 0 bases, there was a span of 27 bases. The CDR3 length is 20 residues. In DNA form, the CDR3 reads TGTGCCTGGACCACAGGACTCGGCAGGGGAACTTTAACGAACACCGGGGAGCTGTTTTTT. Its protein is CAWTTGLGRGTLTNTGELFF.

This clonotype was picked up many times. The chain combines TRBV6-1 with TRBJ2-2, with 7 bases identical to TRBD2. In germline, CDR1 is MNHNS, CDR2 SASEGT. This CDR3 is built from 15 residues. Unmatched junction bases numbered 6, after V lost 6 bases and J lost 2 bases. CDR3 residues: CASRSAGVNTGELFF. CDR3 bases: TGTGCCAGCAGGTCGGCGGGAGTTAACACCGGGGAGCTGTTTTTT.

The chain couples TRBV7-2 to TRBJ2-2; D is tentatively TRBD1 or TRBD2 (5 bases each). CDR1 and CDR2 (germline): SGHTA, FQGNSA. Trimming pared 3 bases from V and 1 base from J, leaving 9 bases between. The CDR3 is 15 residues long. The CDR3 DNA reads as TGTGCCAGCAGCTTCGAGGGGTTGAACACCGGGGAGCTGTTTTTT. Encoded protein: CASSFEGLNTGELFF.

This clonotype was counted a few times. The rearrangement joins TRBV12-3 or TRBV12-4 to TRBJ2-7; the match to TRBD1 covers 7 bases. The CDR3 is 14 amino acids. V lost 5 bases, J lost 5 bases, and 9 bases stayed unmatched. CDR3 loop: CASSPDRVGDEQYF. CDR3 in DNA: TGTGCCAGCAGTCCCGACAGGGTGGGGGACGAGCAGTACTTC.

The gene calls are TRBV5-1 and TRBJ2-3, with 12 bases that match TRBD2. The germline V gene encodes CDR1 SGHRS and CDR2 YFSETQ. The CDR3 covers 15 residues. The V and J ends lost 7 bases and 8 bases, in that order; junction bases with no gene match: 11. CDR3 nucleotide sequence: TGCGCCAGCGGTGGGACTAGCGGGTCCCTCGGTACGCAGTATTTT. Amino acids: CASGGTSGSLGTQYF.

This clonotype turned up a few times. The chain recombines TRBV6-2 or TRBV6-3 with TRBJ2-7; 7 bases are shared with TRBD2. This CDR3 comprises 16 residues. Germline assignment: CDR1 MNHEY and CDR2 SVGEGT. V shed 6 bases and J 0 bases; nucleotides not matched to a gene: 11. CDR3 sequence (DNA): TGTGCCAGCAGCCTAGCGGACCTCGTCGTCTCCTACGAGCAGTACTTC. Its translation is CASSLADLVVSYEQYF.

The chain has TRBV5-6 and TRBJ2-5; 13 positions agree with TRBD2. The length of the CDR3 is 19 residues. The germline V gene has CDR1 SGHDT and CDR2 YYEEEE. The J segment lost 4 bases and the V segment lost 1 base, leaving 13 bases of the junction unmatched. The CDR3 DNA reads TGTGCCAGCAGCTTGTTTGAACCTTGGACTAGCGGGAGATCAGAGACCCAGTACTTC. Residues: CASSLFEPWTSGRSETQYF. The variable domain in full, with the rest retrieved from reference TRBV5-6 and TRBJ2-5, is DAGVTQSPTHLIKTRGQQVTLRCSPKSGHDTVSWYQQALGQGPQFIFQYYEEEERQRGNFPDRFSGHQFPNYSSELNVNALLLGDSALYLCASSLFEPWTSGRSETQYFGPGTRLLVL.

This clonotype was found a few times. The genes are TRBV7-2 and TRBJ2-1; D may be TRBD2 (6 bases). Germline V gives CDR1 SGHTA, CDR2 FQGNSA. Trimming pared 2 bases from V and 1 base from J, leaving 9 bases between. The CDR3 length is 15 residues. CDR3 coding DNA: TGTGCCAGCAGCTTAAATGCGGGATCCTACAATGAGCAGTTCTTC. Its translation: CASSLNAGSYNEQFF.

The V and J genes are TRBV19 and TRBJ1-1; no reliable D call. Trimming removed 5 bases at V and 7 bases at J, with 14 bases between. The germline gives CDR1 LNHDA, CDR2 SQIVND (reference sequence). The CDR3 extends over 13 amino acids. The CDR3 spells CASSLYLSNEAFF. CDR3 coding DNA: TGTGCCAGTAGTCTTTATCTTTCTAATGAAGCTTTCTTT.

As to this clonotype: A clone one base away is much larger, so this may be a read error. The CDR3, as DNA: TGTGCCGGCAGGGTTTTTAAGTGGAGGGGACTAGCGGGATCCACAGATACGCAGTATTTT. Its translation: CAGRVFKWRGLAGSTDTQYF. V usage is TRBV2 and J usage is TRBJ2-3, with 13 bases matching TRBD2. Germline CDR1 is SNHLY and CDR2 is FYNNEI. The length of the CDR3 is 20 residues.

At least ten counts were recorded for this clonotype. The chain links TRBV3-1 to TRBJ2-4; the D gene is possibly TRBD1 (6 bases). The CDR3 has 15 amino acids. CDR1 and CDR2 from the germline V gene are LGHDT and YNNKEL (reference sequence). Trimming stripped 4 bases from V and 6 bases from J, with 16 bases between. CDR3 residues: CASSRRAGARNIQYF. The DNA of the CDR3 is TGTGCCAGCAGCCGACGCGCAGGGGCGAGAAACATTCAGTACTTC. The whole variable domain, remainder taken from reference TRBV3-1 and TRBJ2-4, is DTAVSQTPKYLVTQMGNDKSIKCEQNLGHDTMYWYKQDSKKFLKIMFSYNNKELIINETVPNRFSPKSPDKAHLNLHINSLELGDSAVYFCASSRRAGARNIQYFGAGTRLSVL.

This chain uses TRBV12-3 or TRBV12-4 with TRBJ1-2, with TRBD1 matching 8 bases. V shed 7 bases, J shed 4 bases, and the junction held 14 bases outside the gene matches. This CDR3 is built from 16 residues. CDR3 in DNA: TGTGCCAGCAATTCAGGGGGCCCGACAGGGGCCTATGGCTACACCTTC. As protein: CASNSGGPTGAYGYTF.

The chain employs TRBV10-1 and TRBJ2-6, with 9 bases lining up with TRBD2. The ends lost 7 bases at V and 11 bases at J; junction bases unmatched: 6. CDR1 is WNHNN, CDR2 SYGVQD, per germline (reference sequence). The CDR3 extends over 13 amino acids. The CDR3 sequence: CASNRREGDVLTF. The CDR3 DNA follows: TGCGCCAGCAACCGGCGGGAGGGGGACGTCCTGACTTTC.

This clonotype was seen ten or more times. This chain's CDR3 is CASSTSGSASDTQYF. In DNA form, the CDR3 reads TGTGCCAGCAGTACTAGCGGGAGTGCCTCAGATACGCAGTATTTT. V gene TRBV28 combines with J gene TRBJ2-3; 11 bases are a match to TRBD2. The V gene's germline CDR1 is MDHEN and CDR2 SYDVKM. CDR3 length: 15 amino acids. The trim removed 5 bases at V and 4 bases at J, leaving 5 bases unmatched.

A few counts support this clonotype. The J gene is TRBJ2-1, the V gene TRBV29-1; possible D gene TRBD1, 6 bases. Germline assignment: CDR1 SQVTM and CDR2 ANQGSEA. This CDR3 spans 19 amino acids. The V end was cut by 5 bases, the J end by 6 bases, with 32 bases between. The CDR3 region is CSVPGVNFLGAVSGNEQFF. The CDR3 nucleotides are TGCAGCGTTCCAGGGGTGAATTTCCTTGGGGCTGTTAGTGGCAATGAGCAGTTCTTC.

Many counts were recorded for this clonotype. The V and J genes are TRBV12-3 or TRBV12-4 and TRBJ2-5; TRBD1 or TRBD2 may be the D gene (7 bases each). V shed 3 bases and J shed 6 bases, with 17 bases lying between them. This CDR3 spans 15 amino acids. The CDR3 loop reads CASSFGRGGRKTQYF. The CDR3 DNA sequence: TGTGCCAGCAGTTTCGGCAGGGGGGGGCGTAAGACCCAGTACTTC.

This clonotype has ten or more counts. V usage is TRBV20-1 and J usage is TRBJ2-7, with TRBD1 matching 9 bases. In germline, CDR1 is DFQATT, CDR2 SNEGSKA (reference sequence). This CDR3 spans 14 amino acids. The junction had 10 bases not matched to a gene; V was cut back by 7 bases and J by 3 bases. The CDR3 is CSVLRDREVYEQYF. Here the CDR3 DNA reads TGCAGTGTGCTCAGGGACAGGGAGGTCTACGAGCAGTACTTC.

Concerning this clonotype: This sequence may be a read error, since a much larger clone differs from it by one base. The V gene is TRBV18, the J gene TRBJ1-2; TRBD1 aligns across 7 bases. The V and J ends lost 4 bases and 4 bases, in that order; junction bases with no gene match: 9. The CDR3 loop spans 15 amino acids. In germline, CDR1 is KGHSH, CDR2 LQKENI. The chain's CDR3 is CASSLRDSYLYGYTF. CDR3 bases: TGTGCCAGCTCACTTAGGGACAGCTACCTCTATGGCTACACCTTC.

In this sample, this clonotype turned up a few times. The chain's CDR3 is CASSPPRRDTQYF. The CDR3 DNA reads as TGTGCCAGCAGCCCCCCCCGTCGGGATACGCAGTATTTT. The J gene is TRBJ2-3, the V gene TRBV7-9; D ambiguous. Germline assignment: CDR1 SEHNR and CDR2 FQNEAQ (reference sequence). This CDR3 spans 13 amino acids. The V end lost 5 bases, the J end lost 6 bases, and 12 bases lay between the germline ends.

This clonotype came up once. Given a much more abundant clone one base away, this may be a read error. This chain joins TRBV12-3 or TRBV12-4 and TRBJ2-1; no clear D. The CDR3 contains 11 residues. V gave up 7 bases and J gave up 5 bases, with 6 bases separating them. The DNA of the CDR3 is TGTGCCAGCATGTTCAACAATGAGCAGTTCTTC. Its protein is CASMFNNEQFF.

This clonotype was detected ten times or more. V and J are TRBV2 and TRBJ1-1; D remains ambiguous. The length of the CDR3 is 13 residues. CDR1 and CDR2 from the germline V gene are SNHLY and FYNNEI. V lost 6 bases and J lost 0, with 8 bases in between. CDR3 residues: CASRTFLNTEAFF. The DNA for the CDR3 is TGTGCCAGCAGAACGTTCCTGAACACTGAAGCTTTCTTT.

The chain joins TRBV3-1 to TRBJ1-6; D gene unclear. The germline V gene has CDR1 LGHDT and CDR2 YNNKEL (reference sequence). The V end lost 2 bases, the J end lost 6 bases, and 14 bases lay between the germline ends. The CDR3 contains 16 residues. The CDR3 nucleotides are TGTGCCAGCAGCCAACCCTACCCATGGCCTAATTCACCCCTCCACTTT. Protein: CASSQPYPWPNSPLHF.

The chain employs TRBV7-2 and TRBJ2-7; TRBD1 is a possible D gene (6 bases). The germline gives CDR1 SGHTA, CDR2 FQGNSA. Trimming left V 8 bases short and J 0 bases short, with 20 bases between. The CDR3 extends over 16 amino acids. The CDR3 DNA is TGTGCCAGCCACCCAGGCTTTGGACAGAACTCCTACGAGCAGTACTTC. Translating gives CASHPGFGQNSYEQYF.

The sample holds a few counts of this clonotype. This chain joins TRBV10-3 and TRBJ2-3; 9 bases map to TRBD2. The J call may be faulty, since TRBJ2-1 better matches the DNA end. Germline loops: CDR1 ENHRY, CDR2 SYGVKD. CDR3 length equals 15 residues. The CDR3 nucleotides read TGTGCCATCAGTGAGCGGGCGGGAGGGCCCCATGAGCAGTTCTTC. It translates to CAISERAGGPHEQFF.

As concerns this clonotype: This sequence may be a read error, since a much larger clone differs from it by one base. This sequence joins TRBV3-1 and TRBJ1-2; D unclear. Germline loops: CDR1 LGHDT, CDR2 YNNKEL (reference sequence). V was cut by 0 bases and J by 1 base, with 6 bases left in between. CDR3 length: 14 residues. The CDR3 DNA reads TGTGCCAGCAGCCAAGAAAGGGTTAACTATGGCTACACCTTC. It translates to CASSQERVNYGYTF.

This clonotype was picked up many times. The chain joins TRBV6-5 to TRBJ1-5; maybe TRBD1 (6 bases). Trimming removed 2 bases from V and 7 bases from J, with 12 bases in between. Germline CDR1 MNHEY, CDR2 SVGAGI. This CDR3 is built from 14 residues. CDR3 nucleotide sequence: TGTGCCAGCAGTTACGTGGGGGGCAGGCAGCCCCAGCATTTT. It encodes CASSYVGGRQPQHF.

This clonotype was picked up a small number of times. The chain uses TRBV7-6 and TRBJ1-3, with 9 positions matching TRBD1. CDR3 length: 15 amino acids. Germline assignment: CDR1 SGHVS and CDR2 FNYEAQ. Trimming removed 3 bases from V and 3 bases from J; junction bases left unmatched: 3. Here the CDR3 DNA reads TGTGCCAGCAGCTTGGACAGGGGCTTTGGAAACACCATATATTTT. Protein: CASSLDRGFGNTIYF.

This chain connects TRBV11-2 to TRBJ2-2, with 13 bases fitting TRBD2. Per germline, CDR1 SGHAT and CDR2 FQNNGV. With 5 bases clipped from V and 7 bases from J, the junction kept 7 bases outside the gene matches. The CDR3 length is 16 residues. CDR3 sequence reads: CASSPGTSGNNGELFF. CDR3 sequence (DNA): TGTGCCAGCAGCCCCGGGACTAGCGGGAATAACGGGGAGCTGTTTTTT.

This clonotype was detected many times. V gene TRBV29-1 combines with J gene TRBJ2-7; no firm D call. CDR3 length equals 14 residues. The germline gives CDR1 SQVTM, CDR2 ANQGSEA. Trimming left V 3 bases short and J 1 base short, with 13 bases between. The CDR3 spells CSVEGGYGSYEQYF. The DNA for the CDR3 is TGCAGCGTTGAGGGTGGATATGGGTCCTACGAGCAGTACTTC.

This clonotype was seen a single time. This chain uses TRBV7-6 with TRBJ2-1; 8 bases are a match to TRBD2. Losses at the gene ends were 2 bases for V and 2 bases for J; bases not matched to a gene: 2. In germline, CDR1 is SGHVS, CDR2 FNYEAQ. The CDR3 sequence is 15 residues long. Written as DNA, the CDR3 is TGTGCCAGCAGCTTACAGACTAGCGCCTACAATGAGCAGTTCTTC. Its protein product is CASSLQTSAYNEQFF.